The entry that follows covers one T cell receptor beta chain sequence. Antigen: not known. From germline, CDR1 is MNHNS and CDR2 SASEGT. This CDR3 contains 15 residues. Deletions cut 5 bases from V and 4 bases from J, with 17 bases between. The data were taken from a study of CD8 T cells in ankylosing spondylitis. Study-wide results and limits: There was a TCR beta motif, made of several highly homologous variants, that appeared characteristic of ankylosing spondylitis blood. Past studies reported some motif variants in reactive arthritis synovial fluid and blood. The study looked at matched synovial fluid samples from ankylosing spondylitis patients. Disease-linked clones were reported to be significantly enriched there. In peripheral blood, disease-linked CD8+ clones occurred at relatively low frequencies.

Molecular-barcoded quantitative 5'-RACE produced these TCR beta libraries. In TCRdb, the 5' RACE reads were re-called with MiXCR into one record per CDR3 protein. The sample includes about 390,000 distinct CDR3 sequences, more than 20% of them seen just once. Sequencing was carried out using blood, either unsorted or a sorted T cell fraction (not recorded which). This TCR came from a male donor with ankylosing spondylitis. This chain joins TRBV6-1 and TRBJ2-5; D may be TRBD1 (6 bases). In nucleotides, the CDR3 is TGTGCCAGCAGTCGCCTCGGACAGCTAGGAGAGACCCAGTACTTC. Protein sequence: CASSRLGQLGETQYF.